Detailed here is one T cell receptor beta chain. At one of its ends the junction is not consistent with the germline gene, which may arise from a read error. TCRdb keeps only in-frame clones here, not all; method: immunoSEQ multiplex PCR. Found here are 110,000 or so clones, 85% to 90% of them singletons; the top ten hold roughly 4.4%. The sample is drawn from a study of blood T cell repertoires in COVID-19. As for the study in general: The study drew acute and convalescent COVID-19 samples from the United States, Italy and Spain. PBMCs, B-cell-depleted T cells, or T cells provided the cDNA or gDNA that made up the material.

Per the germline V gene, CDR1 is PRHDT and CDR2 is FYEKMQ (reference sequence). The CDR3 spans 12 residues. Material for sequencing was peripheral blood. This TCR derives from a woman aged 45-60 years with acute or convalescent COVID-19. J is TRBJ1-4 and V is TRBV13, with TRBD1 as a possible D gene (6 bases). This CDR3 is CASSLGQQGTIF. In nucleotides, the CDR3 is TGTGCCAGCAGCTTAGGTCAACAGGGAACGATTTTT. Drawing the rest from reference TRBV13 and TRBJ1-4, the complete variable domain is AAGVIQSPRHLIKEKRETATLKCYPIPRHDTVYWYQQGPGQDPQFLISFYEKMQSDKGSIPDRFSAQQFSDYHSELNMSSLELGDSALYFCASSLGQQGTIFGSGTQLSVL.